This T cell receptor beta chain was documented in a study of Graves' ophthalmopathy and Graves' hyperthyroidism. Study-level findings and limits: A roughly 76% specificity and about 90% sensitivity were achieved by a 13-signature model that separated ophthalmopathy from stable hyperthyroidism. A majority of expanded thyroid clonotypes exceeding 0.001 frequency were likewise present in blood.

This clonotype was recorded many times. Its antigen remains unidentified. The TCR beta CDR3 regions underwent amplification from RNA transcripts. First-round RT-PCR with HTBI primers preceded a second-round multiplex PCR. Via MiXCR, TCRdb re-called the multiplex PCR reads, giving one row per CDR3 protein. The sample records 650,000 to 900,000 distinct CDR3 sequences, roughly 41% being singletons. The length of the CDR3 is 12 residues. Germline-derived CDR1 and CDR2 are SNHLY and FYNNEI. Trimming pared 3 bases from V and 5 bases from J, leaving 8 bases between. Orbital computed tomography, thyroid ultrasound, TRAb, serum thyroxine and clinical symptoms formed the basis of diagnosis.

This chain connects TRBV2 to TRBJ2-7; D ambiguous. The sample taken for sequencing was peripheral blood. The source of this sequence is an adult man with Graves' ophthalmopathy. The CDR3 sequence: CASSERWNEQYF. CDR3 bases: TGTGCCAGCAGTGAGCGTTGGAACGAGCAGTACTTC.